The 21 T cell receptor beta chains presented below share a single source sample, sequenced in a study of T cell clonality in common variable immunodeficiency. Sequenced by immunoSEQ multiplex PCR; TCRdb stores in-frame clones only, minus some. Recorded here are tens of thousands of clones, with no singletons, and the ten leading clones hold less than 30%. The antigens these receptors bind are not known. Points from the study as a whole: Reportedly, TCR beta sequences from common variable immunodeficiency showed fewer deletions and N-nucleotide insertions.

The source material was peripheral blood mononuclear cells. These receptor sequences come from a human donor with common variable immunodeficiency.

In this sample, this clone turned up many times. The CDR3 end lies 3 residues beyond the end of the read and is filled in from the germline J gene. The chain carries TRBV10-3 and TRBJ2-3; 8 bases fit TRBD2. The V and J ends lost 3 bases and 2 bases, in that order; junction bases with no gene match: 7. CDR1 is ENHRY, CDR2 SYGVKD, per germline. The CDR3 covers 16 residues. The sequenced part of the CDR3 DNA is TGTGCCATCAGTGATGGGGGGGGACTAGACACAGATACG. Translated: CAISDGGGLDTDT. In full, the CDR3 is CAISDGGGLDTDTQYF.

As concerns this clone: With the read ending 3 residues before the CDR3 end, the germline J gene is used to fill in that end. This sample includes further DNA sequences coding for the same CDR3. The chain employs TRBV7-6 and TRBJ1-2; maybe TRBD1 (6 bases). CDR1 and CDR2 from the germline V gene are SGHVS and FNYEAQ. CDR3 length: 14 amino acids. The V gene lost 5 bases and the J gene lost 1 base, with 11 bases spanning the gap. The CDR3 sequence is CASSPTRGNYGYTF. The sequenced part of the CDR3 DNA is TGTGCCAGCAGCCCGACCAGGGGTAACTATGGC.

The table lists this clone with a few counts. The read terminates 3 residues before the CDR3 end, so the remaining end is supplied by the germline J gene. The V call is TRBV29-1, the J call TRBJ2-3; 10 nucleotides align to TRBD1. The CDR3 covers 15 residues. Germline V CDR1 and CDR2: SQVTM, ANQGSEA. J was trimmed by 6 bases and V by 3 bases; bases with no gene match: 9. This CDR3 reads CSVDMGQGIFDTQYF. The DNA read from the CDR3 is TGCAGCGTTGATATGGGACAGGGGATTTTTGATACG.

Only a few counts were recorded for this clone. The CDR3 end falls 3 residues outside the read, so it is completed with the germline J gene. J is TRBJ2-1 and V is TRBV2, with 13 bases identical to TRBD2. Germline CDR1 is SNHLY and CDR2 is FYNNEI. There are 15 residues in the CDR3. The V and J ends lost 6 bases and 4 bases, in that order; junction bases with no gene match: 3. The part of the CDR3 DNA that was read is TGTGCCAGCAGCGGGACTAGCGGGAAGTACAATGAG. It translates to CASSGTSGKYNE. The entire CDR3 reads CASSGTSGKYNEQFF.

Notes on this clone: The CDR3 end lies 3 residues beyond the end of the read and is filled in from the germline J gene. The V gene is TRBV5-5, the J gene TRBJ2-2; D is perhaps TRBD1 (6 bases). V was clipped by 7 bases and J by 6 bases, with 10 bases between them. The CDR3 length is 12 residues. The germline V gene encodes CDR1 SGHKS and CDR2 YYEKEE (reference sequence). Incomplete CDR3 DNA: TGTGCCAGCGACAGGACAGCCGGGGAG. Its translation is CASDRTAGE. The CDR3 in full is CASDRTAGELFF.

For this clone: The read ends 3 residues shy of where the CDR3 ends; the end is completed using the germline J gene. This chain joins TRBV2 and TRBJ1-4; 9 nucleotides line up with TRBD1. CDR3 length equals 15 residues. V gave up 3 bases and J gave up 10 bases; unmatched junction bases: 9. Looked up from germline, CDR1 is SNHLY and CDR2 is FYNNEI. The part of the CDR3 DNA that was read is TGTGCCAGCAGTGACCATGGGACAGGGTCGGTAAAA. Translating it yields CASSDHGTGSVK. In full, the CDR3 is CASSDHGTGSVKLFF.

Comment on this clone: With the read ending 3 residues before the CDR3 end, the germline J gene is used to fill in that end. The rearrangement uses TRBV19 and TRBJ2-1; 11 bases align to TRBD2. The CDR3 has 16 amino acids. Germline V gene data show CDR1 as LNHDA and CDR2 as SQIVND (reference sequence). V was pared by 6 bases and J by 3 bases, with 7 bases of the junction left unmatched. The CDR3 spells CASRRPGLADYNEQFF. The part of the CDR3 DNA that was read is TGTGCCAGTAGGCGCCCGGGACTAGCGGACTACAATGAG.

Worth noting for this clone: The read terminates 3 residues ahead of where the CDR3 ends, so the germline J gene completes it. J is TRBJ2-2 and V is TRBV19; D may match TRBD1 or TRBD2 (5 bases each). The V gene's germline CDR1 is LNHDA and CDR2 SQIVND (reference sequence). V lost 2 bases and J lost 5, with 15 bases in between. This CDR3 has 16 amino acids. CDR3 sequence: CASSISEGMGTGELFF. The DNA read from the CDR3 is TGTGCCAGTAGTATATCCGAGGGGATGGGGACCGGGGAG. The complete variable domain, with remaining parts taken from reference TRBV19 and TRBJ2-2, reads DGGITQSPKYLFRKEGQNVTLSCEQNLNHDAMYWYRQDPGQGLRLIYYSQIVNDFQKGDIAEGYSVSREKKESFPLTVTSAQKNPTAFYLCASSISEGMGTGELFFGEGSRLTVL.

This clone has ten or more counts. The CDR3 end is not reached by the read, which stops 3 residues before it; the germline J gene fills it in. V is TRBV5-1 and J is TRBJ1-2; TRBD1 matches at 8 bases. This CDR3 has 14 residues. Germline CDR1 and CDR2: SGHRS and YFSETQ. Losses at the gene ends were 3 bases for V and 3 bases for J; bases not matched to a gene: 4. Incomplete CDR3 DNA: TGCGCCAGCAGCTGGCTGGGACAGGACTATGGC. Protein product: CASSWLGQDYG. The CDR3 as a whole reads CASSWLGQDYGYTF.

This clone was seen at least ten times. The DNA read from the CDR3 is TGCGCCAGCAGCCAAGGCTTTAGGACAGCAACTAATGAAAAA. Residues: CASSQGFRTATNEK. The full CDR3 sequence reads CASSQGFRTATNEKLFF. This sequence joins TRBV4-1 and TRBJ1-4; a weak D match, TRBD1 (6 bases). The DNA ends 3 residues before the CDR3 does, and the rest of the CDR3 is filled in from the germline J gene. Germline V lookup: CDR1 MGHRA, CDR2 YSYEKL. V was pared by 1 base and J by 0 bases, with 12 bases between. This CDR3 region has 17 residues.

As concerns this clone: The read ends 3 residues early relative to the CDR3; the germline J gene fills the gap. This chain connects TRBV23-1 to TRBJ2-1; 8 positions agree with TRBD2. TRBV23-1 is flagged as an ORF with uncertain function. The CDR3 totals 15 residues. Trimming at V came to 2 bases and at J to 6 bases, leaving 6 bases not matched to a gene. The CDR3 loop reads CASSQQAGEGNEQFF. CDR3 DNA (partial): TGCGCCAGCAGTCAACAAGCGGGAGAGGGCAATGAG.

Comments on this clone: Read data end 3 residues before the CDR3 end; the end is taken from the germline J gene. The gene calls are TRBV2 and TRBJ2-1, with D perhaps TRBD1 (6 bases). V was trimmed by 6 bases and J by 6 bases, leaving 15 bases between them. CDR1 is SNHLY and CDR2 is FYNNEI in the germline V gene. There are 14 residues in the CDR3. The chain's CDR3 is CASRTPGQSNEQFF. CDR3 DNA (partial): TGTGCCAGCAGGACCCCGGGACAAAGCAATGAG. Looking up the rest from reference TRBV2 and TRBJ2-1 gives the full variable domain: EPEVTQTPSHQVTQMGQEVILRCVPISNHLYFYWYRQILGQKVEFLVSFYNNEISEKSEIFDDQFSVERPDGSNFTLKIRSTKLEDSAMYFCASRTPGQSNEQFFGPGTRLTVL.

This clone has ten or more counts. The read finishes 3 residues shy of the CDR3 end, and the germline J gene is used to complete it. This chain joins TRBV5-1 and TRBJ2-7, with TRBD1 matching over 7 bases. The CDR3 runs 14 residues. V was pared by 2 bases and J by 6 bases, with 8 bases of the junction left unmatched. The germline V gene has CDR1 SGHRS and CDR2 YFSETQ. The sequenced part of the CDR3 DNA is TGCGCCAGCAGCTTAGGGGGCCCGTGGGCCGAG. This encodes CASSLGGPWAE. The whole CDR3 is CASSLGGPWAEQYF.

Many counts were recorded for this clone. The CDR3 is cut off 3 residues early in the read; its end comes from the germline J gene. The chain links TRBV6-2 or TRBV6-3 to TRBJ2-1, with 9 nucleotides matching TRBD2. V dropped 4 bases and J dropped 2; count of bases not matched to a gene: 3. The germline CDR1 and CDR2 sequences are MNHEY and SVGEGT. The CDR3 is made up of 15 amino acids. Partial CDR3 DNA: TGTGCCAGCAGTTGGACTAGCGTGGCCTACAATGAG. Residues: CASSWTSVAYNE. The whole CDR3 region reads CASSWTSVAYNEQFF.

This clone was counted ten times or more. The CDR3 bases that were read are TGTGCCAGCAGCCCCCGGGACTTAATGGGC. Its translation is CASSPRDLMG. Given in full, the CDR3 is CASSPRDLMGYTF. The rearrangement uses TRBV7-8 and TRBJ1-2; D may be TRBD1 (5 bases). Sequencing ends 3 residues short of the CDR3 end; the germline J gene provides the rest. Germline-derived CDR1 and CDR2 are SGHVS and FQNEAQ. The CDR3 spans 13 residues.

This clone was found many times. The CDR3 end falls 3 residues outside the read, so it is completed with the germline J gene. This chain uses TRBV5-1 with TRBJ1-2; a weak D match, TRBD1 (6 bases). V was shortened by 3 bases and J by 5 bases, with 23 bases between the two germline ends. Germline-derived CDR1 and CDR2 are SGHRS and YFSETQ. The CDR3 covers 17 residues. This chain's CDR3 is CASSYGGTSFVPYGYTF. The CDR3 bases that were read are TGCGCCAGCAGCTACGGGGGGACATCATTTGTCCCATATGGC. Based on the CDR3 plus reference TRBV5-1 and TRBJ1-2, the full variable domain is KAGVTQTPRYLIKTRGQQVTLSCSPISGHRSVSWYQQTPGQGLQFLFEYFSETQRNKGNFPGRFSGRQFSNSRSEMNVSTLELGDSALYLCASSYGGTSFVPYGYTFGSGTRLTVV.

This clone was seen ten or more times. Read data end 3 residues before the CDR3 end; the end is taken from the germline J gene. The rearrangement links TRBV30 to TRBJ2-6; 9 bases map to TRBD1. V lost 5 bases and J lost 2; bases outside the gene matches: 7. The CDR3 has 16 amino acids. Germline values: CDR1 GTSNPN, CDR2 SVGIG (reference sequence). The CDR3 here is CAWRQGGRAGANVLTF. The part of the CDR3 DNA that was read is TGTGCCTGGCGACAGGGGGGACGGGCTGGGGCCAACGTC.

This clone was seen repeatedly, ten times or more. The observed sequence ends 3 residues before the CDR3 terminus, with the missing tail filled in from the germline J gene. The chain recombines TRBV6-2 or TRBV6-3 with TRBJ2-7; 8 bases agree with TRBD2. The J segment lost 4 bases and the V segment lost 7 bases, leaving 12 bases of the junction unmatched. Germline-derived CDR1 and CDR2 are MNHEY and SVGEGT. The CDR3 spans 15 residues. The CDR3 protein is CASTRVLAGRYEQYF. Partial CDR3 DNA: TGTGCCAGCACCAGAGTGTTAGCGGGAAGGTACGAG.

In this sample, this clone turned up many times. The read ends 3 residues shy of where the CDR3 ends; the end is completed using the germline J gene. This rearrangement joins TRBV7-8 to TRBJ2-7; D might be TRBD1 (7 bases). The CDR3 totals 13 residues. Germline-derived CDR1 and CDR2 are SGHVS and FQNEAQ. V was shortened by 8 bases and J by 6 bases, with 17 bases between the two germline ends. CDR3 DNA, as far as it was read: TGTGCCAGCCTAAATCACAGGGGAGGCGAG. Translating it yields CASLNHRGGE. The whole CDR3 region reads CASLNHRGGEQYF.

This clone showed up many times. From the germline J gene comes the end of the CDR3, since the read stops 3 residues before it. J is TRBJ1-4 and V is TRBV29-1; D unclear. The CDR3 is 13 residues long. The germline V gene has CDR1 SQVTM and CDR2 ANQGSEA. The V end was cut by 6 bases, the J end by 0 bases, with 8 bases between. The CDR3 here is CSVQIATNEKLFF. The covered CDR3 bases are TGCAGCGTCCAAATTGCAACTAATGAAAAA.

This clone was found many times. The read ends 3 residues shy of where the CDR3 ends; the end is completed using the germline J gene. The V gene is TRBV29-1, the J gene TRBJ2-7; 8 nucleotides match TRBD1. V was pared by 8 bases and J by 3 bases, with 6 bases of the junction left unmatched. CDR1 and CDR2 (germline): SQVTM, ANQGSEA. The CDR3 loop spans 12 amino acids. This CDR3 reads CSFLGQDYEQYF. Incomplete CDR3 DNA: TGCAGCTTTTTGGGACAGGACTACGAG.